Listed below are T cell receptor beta chains from one sample, sequenced in a study of shared clonotypes between healthy human individuals. Assay: immunoSEQ multiplex PCR; the TCRdb copy retains only in-frame clones and omits some. The data show about 2.4 million clones, with about 92% seen just once and 0.14% held by the top ten. Sequencing was performed on naive CD4+ T cells sorted from blood. The receptors were gathered from a man between 18 and 35 years old in good health. CDR3s include the opening cysteine and the closing phenylalanine or tryptophan. The D gene is left open where the match is weak. Size is omitted from some rows. Given values are once, few, many or a class for expanded clones.

d_call	clone_size	v_call	j_call	cdr3_aa	cdr3_nt
.	.	TRBV25-1	TRBJ2-6	CASSEKGTGANVLTF	TGTGCCAGCAGTGAAAAGGGTACCGGGGCCAACGTCCTGACTTTC
TRBD2	.	TRBV6-6	TRBJ2-5	CASSYPGGGRQETQYF	TGTGCCAGCAGTTACCCGGGGGGGGGACGTCAAGAGACCCAGTACTTC
TRBD2	once	TRBV28	TRBJ2-1	CASSLLAGGTNYNEQFF	TGTGCCAGCAGTTTACTAGCGGGGGGCACAAACTACAATGAGCAGTTCTTC
.	.	TRBV10-3	TRBJ2-7	CATNPGTYEQYF	TGTGCCACAAATCCGGGGACCTACGAGCAGTACTTC
TRBD2	.	TRBV7-2	TRBJ2-1	CASSLAPGGNEQFF	TGTGCCAGCAGCTTAGCCCCCGGGGGGAATGAGCAGTTCTTC
TRBD2	.	TRBV5-1	TRBJ2-1	CASSLEGLSEQFF	TGCGCCAGCAGCTTGGAGGGACTATCGGAGCAGTTCTTC
.	.	TRBV5-1	TRBJ2-4	CASSGTGSLAKNIQYF	TGCGCCAGCAGCGGCACAGGTTCTCTAGCCAAAAACATTCAGTACTTC
.	.	TRBV4-1	TRBJ1-3	CASSQVGPAGNTIYF	TGCGCCAGCAGCCAAGTAGGTCCGGCCGGAAACACCATATATTTT
.	.	TRBV5-1	TRBJ2-7	CASSLASLAGEQYF	TGCGCCAGCAGCTTGGCTTCTCTTGCCGGCGAGCAGTACTTC
.	.	TRBV21-1	TRBJ2-3	CASSKAPCPPGSDTQYF	TGTGCCAGCAGCAAAGCCCCATGCCCCCCGGGATCAGATACGCAGTATTTT
TRBD1	.	TRBV11-2	TRBJ2-3	CASSFFPGGLTDTQYF	TGTGCCAGCAGCTTCTTTCCAGGGGGCTTGACAGATACGCAGTATTTT
TRBD1	.	TRBV27	TRBJ2-7	CASSFRDRPFWYF	TGTGCCAGCAGTTTCCGGGACAGGCCCTTCTGGTACTTC
TRBD1	.	TRBV11-3	TRBJ1-2	CASSLQGGYGYTF	TGTGCCAGCAGCTTACAGGGGGGCTATGGCTACACCTTC
.	once	TRBV7-6	TRBJ2-7	CASSLSDKSSYEQYF	TGTGCCAGCAGCTTATCTGACAAGAGCTCCTACGAGCAGTACTTC
.	.	TRBV9	TRBJ2-1	CASSVGDEQFF	TGTGCCAGCAGCGTAGGCGATGAGCAGTTCTTC
TRBD1	.	TRBV10-3	TRBJ1-3	CAISDRGYSGNTIYF	TGTGCCATCAGCGACAGGGGTTACTCTGGAAACACCATATATTTT
TRBD1	once	TRBV29-1	TRBJ1-2	CSVRLTGDYGYTF	TGCAGCGTGCGATTAACAGGGGACTATGGCTACACCTTC
.	.	TRBV18	TRBJ1-6	CASSPLGYNSPLHF	TGTGCCAGCTCACCCCTGGGGTATAATTCACCCCTCCACTTT
TRBD2	.	TRBV30	TRBJ2-1	CAWSVRAGVYNEQFF	TGTGCCTGGAGTGTACGGGCGGGAGTCTACAATGAGCAGTTCTTC
.	.	TRBV10-1	TRBJ2-3	CASSEKLVNTDTQYF	TGCGCCAGCAGTGAGAAGTTGGTGAACACAGATACGCAGTATTTT
.	once	TRBV7-9	TRBJ1-5	CASSLAEGTASNQPQHF	TGTGCCAGCAGCTTAGCTGAGGGGACGGCTAGCAATCAGCCCCAGCATTTT
TRBD1	.	TRBV6-1	TRBJ1-1	CASSEEGALVTEAFF	TGTGCCAGCAGTGAAGAGGGGGCGCTGGTCACTGAAGCTTTCTTT
TRBD2	.	TRBV14	TRBJ2-3	CASSPGLVYADTQYF	TGTGCCAGCAGCCCGGGACTAGTTTACGCAGATACGCAGTATTTT
.	.	TRBV19	TRBJ2-2	CASSMLAQNTGELFF	TGTGCCAGTAGTATGCTAGCTCAGAACACCGGGGAGCTGTTTTTT
TRBD1	once	TRBV5-4	TRBJ1-4	CASSPDRGKLFF	TGTGCCAGCAGCCCCGACAGGGGAAAACTGTTTTTT
.	.	TRBV7-3	TRBJ2-5	CASSLGTGSKETQYF	TGTGCCAGCAGCCTCGGGACGGGAAGTAAAGAGACCCAGTACTTC
.	once	TRBV4-3	TRBJ1-1	CASSQEAGATEAFF	TGCGCCAGCAGCCAAGAGGCTGGAGCCACTGAAGCTTTCTTT
TRBD2	.	TRBV5-1	TRBJ2-7	CASMLAGGYEQYF	TGCGCCAGCATGCTAGCGGGAGGATACGAGCAGTACTTC
TRBD2	.	TRBV5-1	TRBJ2-1	CASSLDSSGRYNEQFF	TGCGCCAGCAGCTTGGATTCTAGCGGGAGGTACAATGAGCAGTTCTTC
.	once	TRBV21-1	TRBJ1-2	CAYPPEQGQGSYGYTF	TGTGCCTATCCGCCGGAACAGGGACAGGGATCCTATGGCTACACCTTC
TRBD2	.	TRBV5-4	TRBJ2-5	CASSFGLAGGQETQYF	TGTGCCAGCAGCTTCGGACTAGCGGGGGGGCAAGAGACCCAGTACTTC
.	.	TRBV21-1	TRBJ1-5	CASSMAGTGDPYSPFNQPQHF	TGTGCCAGCAGCATGGCCGGGACAGGGGATCCCTATTCCCCTTTTAATCAGCCCCAGCATTTT
.	.	TRBV10-3	TRBJ2-3	CAISEPGTSTRGTDTQYF	TGTGCCATCAGTGAGCCTGGGACGTCTACCCGGGGCACAGATACGCAGTATTTT
TRBD1	.	TRBV10-3	TRBJ2-7	CAITEGGQGAGQYF	TGTGCCATCACGGAGGGGGGACAGGGGGCCGGGCAGTACTTC
TRBD1	.	TRBV7-7	TRBJ2-2	CATTQDRVGTGELFF	TGTGCTACCACGCAGGACAGGGTGGGCACCGGGGAGCTGTTTTTT
.	.	TRBV7-9	TRBJ2-7	CASSLETAYEQYF	TGTGCCAGCAGCTTAGAGACAGCCTACGAGCAGTACTTC